The 4 T cell receptor beta chains reported below all come from one sample, sequenced in a study of glioma-infiltrating T cells after dendritic cell vaccination. Libraries were prepared by immunoSEQ multiplex PCR; TCRdb keeps only in-frame clonotypes and omits some of them. This sample carries roughly 100,000 clones, 90% of them seen once, and the ten largest clones take approximately 2.7%. The sample's time point: after dendritic cell vaccination, including at tumor progression/relapse. Here the sequenced sample was blood, taken after dendritic cell vaccination. These receptors originate from a human donor with glioblastoma.

This chain joins TRBV12-5 and TRBJ2-1; D is perhaps TRBD2 (6 bases). Trimming cost V 4 bases and J 1 base, with 20 bases left between them. The CDR3 sequence is 18 residues long. Germline V gene lookup returns CDR1 LGHNT and CDR2 FRNRAP. The CDR3 region has the DNA TGTGCTAGTGGTTACAAAAGTGGGGGGACCTTTTCCTACAATGAGCAGTTCTTC. As protein: CASGYKSGGTFSYNEQFF.

This rearrangement joins TRBV5-1 to TRBJ2-3, with unresolved D. Trimming took off 3 bases at V and 2 bases at J, with 7 bases between the two ends. CDR3 length: 13 amino acids. Germline V gene data show CDR1 as SGHRS and CDR2 as YFSETQ. The CDR3 loop is CASSYDITDTQYF. As DNA, the CDR3 is TGCGCCAGCAGCTACGACATCACAGATACGCAGTATTTT.

V is TRBV5-5 and J is TRBJ1-5; no clear D gene. The CDR3 is 13 amino acids. Germline CDR1 and CDR2: SGHKS and YYEKEE (reference sequence). The V gene lost 1 base and the J gene lost 5 bases, with 7 bases spanning the gap. The CDR3 region has the DNA TGTGCCAGCAGCTTGTTCCGGGATCAGCCCCAGCATTTT. The encoded protein is CASSLFRDQPQHF.

The chain links TRBV5-1 to TRBJ2-6, with 8 bases fitting TRBD1. V dropped 9 bases and J dropped 1; count of bases not matched to a gene: 9. The germline CDR1 and CDR2 sequences are SGHRS and YFSETQ. CDR3 size: 16 residues. The CDR3 DNA is TGCGCCACTTCAATAAGGACAGGGTCTGGGGCCAACGTCCTGACTTTC. This codes for CATSIRTGSGANVLTF. Combining the CDR3 with reference TRBV5-1 and TRBJ2-6 gives the whole variable domain KAGVTQTPRYLIKTRGQQVTLSCSPISGHRSVSWYQQTPGQGLQFLFEYFSETQRNKGNFPGRFSGRQFSNSRSEMNVSTLELGDSALYLCATSIRTGSGANVLTFGAGSRLTVL.